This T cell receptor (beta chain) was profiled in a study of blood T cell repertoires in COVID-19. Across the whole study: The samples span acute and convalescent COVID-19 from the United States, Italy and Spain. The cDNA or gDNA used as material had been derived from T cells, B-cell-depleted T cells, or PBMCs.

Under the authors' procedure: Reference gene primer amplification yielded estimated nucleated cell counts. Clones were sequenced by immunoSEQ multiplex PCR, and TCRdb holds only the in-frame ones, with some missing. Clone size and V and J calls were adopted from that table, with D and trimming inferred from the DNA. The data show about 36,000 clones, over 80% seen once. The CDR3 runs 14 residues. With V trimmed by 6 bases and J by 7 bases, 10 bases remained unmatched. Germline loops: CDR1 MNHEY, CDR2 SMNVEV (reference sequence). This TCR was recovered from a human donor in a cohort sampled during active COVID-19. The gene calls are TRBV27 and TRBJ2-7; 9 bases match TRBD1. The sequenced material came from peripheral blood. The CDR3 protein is CASRLRDRVLEQYF. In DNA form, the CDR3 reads TGTGCCAGCAGACTCCGGGACAGGGTCTTAGAGCAGTACTTC.